The 5 T cell receptor beta chains below all came from one sample that was sequenced in a study of T cells expressing NK-cell markers. TCRdb re-called the 5' RACE reads and shows each CDR3 protein once, DNA omitted. The sample has fewer than 400,000 distinct CDR3 sequences; the top ten hold 9.5% to 12%. The sample comprised blood T cells: a sorted CD56 or NKG2C T cell subset, CD4+ or CD8+ T cells, or bulk PBMC T cells (not recorded which). The receptors here all came from a woman aged 50 to 60 in good health.

This chain uses TRBV18 with TRBJ1-4; the TCRdb D gene call, TRBD1, has no DNA to confirm it. CDR3 length: 15 residues. The germline V gene has CDR1 KGHSH and CDR2 LQKENI. This CDR3 reads CASSPTREGPIKLFF.

The gene calls are TRBV5-6 and TRBJ2-3; TCRdb designates TRBD1, a call that cannot be tested without DNA. This CDR3 is 15 amino acids long. The germline gives CDR1 SGHDT, CDR2 YYEEEE. The CDR3 spells CASSFEGIGTDTQYF.

This CDR3 reads CASSQEGTPPQHF. This chain connects TRBV18 to TRBJ1-5; with no DNA, the TCRdb D assignment of TRBD1 cannot be verified. Germline V CDR1 and CDR2: KGHSH, LQKENI. The CDR3 extends over 13 amino acids.

This chain uses TRBV10-3 with TRBJ2-7; TCRdb picks TRBD2, but there is no DNA to check that call. This CDR3 has 13 amino acids. Germline V gene lookup returns CDR1 ENHRY and CDR2 SYGVKD. CDR3 in amino acids: CAISVGLQYEQYF.

This chain joins TRBV27 and TRBJ2-1; TCRdb selects TRBD2, and the lack of DNA leaves this call unchecked. Germline values: CDR1 MNHEY, CDR2 SMNVEV (reference sequence). CDR3 length: 16 amino acids. CDR3: CASSSRLAGTSNEQFF.